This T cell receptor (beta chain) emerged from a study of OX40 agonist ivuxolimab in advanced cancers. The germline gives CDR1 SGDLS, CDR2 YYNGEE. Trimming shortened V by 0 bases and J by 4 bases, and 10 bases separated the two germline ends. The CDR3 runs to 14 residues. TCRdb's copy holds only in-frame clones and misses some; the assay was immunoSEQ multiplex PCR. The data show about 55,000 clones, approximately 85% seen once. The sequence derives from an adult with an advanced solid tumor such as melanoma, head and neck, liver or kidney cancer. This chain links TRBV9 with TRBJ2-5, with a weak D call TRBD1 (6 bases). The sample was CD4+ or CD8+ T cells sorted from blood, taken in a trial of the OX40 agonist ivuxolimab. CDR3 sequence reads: CASSVATTGETQYF. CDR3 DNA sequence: TGTGCCAGCAGCGTAGCTACGACAGGAGAGACCCAGTACTTC.